The present TCR beta chain was sequenced within a study of blood T cell repertoires in COVID-19 (dated by TCRdb to 2020 to 2022). Study-wide context: Samples from collaborators originated in the United States, Italy and Spain and spanned both the acute and convalescent phases of COVID-19. The prospective study material was composed of cDNA or gDNA derived from T cells, B-cell-depleted T cells, or PBMCs. Where available, HLA class I and class II types were taken from metadata supplied by the sample provider and were not determined by assay-based typing. A de-identified subject ID, COVID-19 status, age in years and sex were almost always included in the sample metadata. Samples came from the ongoing ImmuneRACE study (first 160 participants) plus 1,254 subjects from 6 global collaborators. The repertoires were released in a freely available public database intended as a resource for research on the immune response to SARS-CoV-2. Subjects who had been exposed to COVID-19, were actively infected with it, or had recovered from it provided the deeply sampled blood TCRbeta repertoires that made up the dataset.

Relative to germline, V is missing 5 bases and J is missing 4 bases, with 5 bases of the junction outside any gene match. The CDR3, cysteine through phenylalanine, is 13 amino acids long. The only DNA kept is the CDR3, 39 bases in frame from the first base. CDR1 SGHVS and CDR2 FNYEAQ are derived from the germline V gene. Points the paper makes about the study in general: The amount of clinical and demographic metadata varied by source and participant and was provided uncurated.

Points on this clone: Its antigen is not yet known. Qualities for individual bases were not recorded, and no much larger clone is one base off.

The collaborating institutions used their own protocols to collect whole blood in K2EDTA tubes. Collaborator samples were shipped for TCRbeta analysis as frozen whole blood, isolated PBMCs, or DNA extracted from either sample type. TCRbeta CDR3 regions were amplified from genomic DNA by means of the immunoSEQ Assay, a bias-controlled multiplex PCR. The study's processing was this. The number of nucleated cells in each sample was estimated by amplification of reference gene primers within the assay. To quantify the absolute abundance of each unique TCRbeta CDR3 rearrangement, sequence reads were collapsed and filtered. For each sample, productive Simpson clonality was calculated as the square root of Simpson's diversity index across productive rearrangements. Sourced from immuneACCESS, this table was stored by TCRdb with only in-frame sequences that have V and J called. A share of the clones is absent; for the studies checked, an unresolved V gene accounts for under half, and the remainder has no known explanation. V and J calls and clone size are copied from that table; D and trimming were computed from the DNA. For this sample the table gives fewer than 100,000 clones, of which approximately 80% were detected only once. About a fifth of the sample goes to the ten largest clones.

The sequence derives from a woman aged 45-65 years with acute or convalescent COVID-19. The sequence links TRBV7-6 to TRBJ2-7, with 7 junctional bases fitting TRBD1. Sequences were obtained from peripheral blood. The encoded CDR3 is CASSRGQKYEQYF. The sequenced DNA is TGTGCCAGCAGCAGGGGACAGAAGTACGAGCAGTACTTC.